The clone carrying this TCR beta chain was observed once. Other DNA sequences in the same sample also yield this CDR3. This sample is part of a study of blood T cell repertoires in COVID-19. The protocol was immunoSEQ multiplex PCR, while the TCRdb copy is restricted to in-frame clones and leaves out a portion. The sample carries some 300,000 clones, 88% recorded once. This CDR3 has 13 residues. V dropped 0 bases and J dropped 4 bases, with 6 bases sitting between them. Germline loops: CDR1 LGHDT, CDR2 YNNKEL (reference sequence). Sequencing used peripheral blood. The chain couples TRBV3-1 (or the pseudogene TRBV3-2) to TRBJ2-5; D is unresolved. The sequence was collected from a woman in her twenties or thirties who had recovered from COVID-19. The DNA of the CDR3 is TGTGCCAGCAGCCAAGACCTAAGAGAGACCCAGTACTTC. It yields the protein CASSQDLRETQYF.